The sample holds many counts of the clone carrying this TCR beta chain. This sample was taken from a study of blood T cell repertoires in COVID-19. The CDR3 runs to 14 residues. Germline loops: CDR1 SGHNT, CDR2 YYREEE (reference sequence). Trimming at V came to 1 base and at J to 6 bases, leaving 4 bases not matched to a gene. Produced via immunoSEQ multiplex PCR; TCRdb's table is partial and in-frame only. Here the sample spans around 280,000 clones, 86% being singletons. The origin of this receptor is a woman aged 25 to 39 who had recovered from COVID-19. What was sequenced was peripheral blood. The rearrangement links TRBV5-4 to TRBJ2-3; 8 bases agree with TRBD2. CDR3 loop: CASSLPGGEDTQYF. The CDR3 DNA is TGTGCCAGCAGCTTGCCGGGAGGGGAGGATACGCAGTATTTT.